The 2 T cell receptor beta chains reported below all come from one sample, sequenced in a study of blood T cell repertoires in COVID-19. TCRdb's table, derived via immunoSEQ multiplex PCR, lists solely in-frame clones and lacks some. The table lists approximately 94,000 clones, more than 85% of them singletons. The sample was peripheral blood. These receptor sequences come from a man aged 45-65 years with active COVID-19.

The chain recombines TRBV2 with TRBJ1-1, with D perhaps TRBD1 (5 bases). Trimming removed 4 bases from V and 4 bases from J, with 10 bases in between. The V gene's germline CDR1 is SNHLY and CDR2 FYNNEI. This CDR3 region has 13 residues. The chain's CDR3 is CASSGRGFTEAFF. The CDR3 DNA reads TGTGCCAGCAGTGGGAGGGGATTCACTGAAGCTTTCTTT.

The chain couples TRBV7-9 to TRBJ2-6; 8 positions match TRBD1. This CDR3 comprises 19 residues. V gave up 1 base and J gave up 0 bases; unmatched junction bases: 8. Germline CDR1 is SEHNR and CDR2 is FQNEAQ (reference sequence). For the CDR3, the DNA is TGTGCCAGCAGCTTAGGGACAGGGTTTTTGCGCTCTGGGGCCAACGTCCTGACTTTC. Amino acids: CASSLGTGFLRSGANVLTF.